This T cell receptor beta chain was observed in a study of T cell responses to AZD1222 COVID-19 vaccine (dated by TCRdb to the early 2020s). At the level of the whole study: AZD1222 recipients given second doses at about 4 weeks or at about 12 weeks were pooled, since spike-specific TCR depth and breadth were not found to differ between the two schedules. A total of just over 230 trial participants underwent TCR sequencing, of whom more than 200 had received two doses of AZD1222 and about 25 had received two doses of the MenACWY control vaccine. Trial participants were enrolled by age into subgroups of 18-55, 56-69 and 70-plus years, and about 150, 27 and 61 TCR-sequenced participants, respectively, were included in these subgroups. Broader findings and caveats from the paper: Because no samples from the day 14 peak response were available, repertoires could be characterized only after the peak T cell response. Conclusions about previously exposed vaccinees are limited, since just five to seven AZD1222 recipients were seropositive for SARS-CoV-2 at baseline. The vaccine-associated CD4 TCRs covered the entire spike protein, and the dominant responses fell in regions 160-218 and 743-854. After two AZD1222 doses, spike-specific TCR breadth and depth were significantly higher than at day 0 and than in MenACWY recipients. Reportedly, close to half of the unique spike-specific TCRs recognized epitopes lying outside the regions that are mutated in the B.1.351 and B.1.1.7 variants. Most participants were white British and females outnumbered males, and the authors suggested that clonal diversity may have been underestimated. In the small 56-69-year group, the increase in depth fell short of significance, most likely because of low power.

The time point label, as the study defines it: baseline before first vaccination. Vaccinee samples were obtained from the UK trials COV001 and COV002, which included a single-blind randomized controlled phase 2/3 trial of AZD1222 (ChAdOx1 nCoV-19) in healthy adults. For TCRbeta chain sequencing, PBMC samples were collected from trial participants at day 0 and at day 28 after the second dose. On this clone itself: Its antigen is not yet known. Per-base qualities were not stored, and no clone one base away is much larger.

The CDR3 regions of human TCRbeta chains were analyzed by immunosequencing. The original methods were these. TCRs in the repertoires were compared against a reference library of SARS-CoV-2-specific TCRs that had been generated with the MIRA antigen-specificity platform. Breadth was defined as the fraction of unique TCRs that were SARS-CoV-2-associated, and depth was defined as the fraction of total T cells that were SARS-CoV-2-associated. Each spike-specific TCR was assigned to its reactive spike region and to a CD4 or CD8 class using the MIRA data. Log10-transformed breadth and depth values were compared by one-way ANOVA with Sidak's multiple comparisons tests. What TCRdb holds here is the immuneACCESS table cut down to in-frame rearrangements. Part of the clones is not present; checked against another copy, under half of the missing clones reflect an unresolved V gene, and the others are unexplained. V and J calls and clone size are copied from that table; D and trimming were computed from the DNA. The sample table records some 100,000 clones; more than 70% of these occur just once. The ten largest clones represent 1.2% to 1.5% of the sample.

The V end loses 5 bases and the J end loses 5 bases, and a stretch of 15 bases separates them. Including cysteine and phenylalanine, the CDR3 has 14 amino acids. The DNA shown is the 42-base CDR3, in frame from base 1. Reading the germline V gene gives CDR1 SGHAT and CDR2 FQNNGV. The clonotype was recovered from an adult in good health. The sequence joins TRBV11-2 to TRBJ1-2, with no confident D gene call. Here the sequenced sample was peripheral blood, taken on day 0 of AZD1222 vaccination. The CDR3 is CASSRTQRDYGYTF. The DNA sequence follows: TGTGCCAGCAGCCGGACCCAGCGGGATTATGGCTACACCTTC. Full variable domain (CDR3 extended with the reference TRBV11-2 and TRBJ1-2 proteins): EAGVAQSPRYKIIEKRQSVAFWCNPISGHATLYWYQQILGQGPKLLIQFQNNGVVDDSQLPKDRFSAERLKGVDSTLKIQPAKLEDSAVYLCASSRTQRDYGYTFGSGTRLTVV.